Listed here is a single T cell receptor (beta chain). As yet, its antigen is unknown. The CDR3 totals 13 residues. Germline V lookup: CDR1 MGHDK, CDR2 SYGVNS. V shed 3 bases and J shed 10 bases, with 12 bases lying between them. This entry is derived from a study of prognosis after radiotherapy for stage I lung cancer. Study summary: Several patients presented with squamous cell carcinoma, eleven to twelve with adenocarcinoma. Delivery of radiotherapy was by SBRT in 3 to 5 fractions at a biologically effective dose of at least 100 Gy.

Regarding the study as a whole: Patients who developed distant metastases had lower Shannon entropy after stereotactic body radiation therapy.

Genomic DNA served as the source from which two-round multiplex PCR generated TCR beta CDR3 amplicons. Primers specific to each TRBV and TRBJ gene were used in first-round PCR. From the multiplex PCR reads, TCRdb called clonotypes with MiXCR, one entry per CDR3 protein. The sample yields about 51,000 distinct CDR3 sequences, about a third seen once. Sequencing used PBMCs, obtained before or after stereotactic body radiation therapy (not recorded which). The TCR sequence derives from a donor aged 50 or older with non-small cell lung cancer. The chain employs TRBV25-1 and TRBJ1-4, with a possible D match to TRBD1 (5 bases). The CDR3 spells CASSDGGCGKLFF. The CDR3 DNA sequence: TGTGCCAGCAGTGACGGGGGATGCGGAAAACTGTTTTTT.